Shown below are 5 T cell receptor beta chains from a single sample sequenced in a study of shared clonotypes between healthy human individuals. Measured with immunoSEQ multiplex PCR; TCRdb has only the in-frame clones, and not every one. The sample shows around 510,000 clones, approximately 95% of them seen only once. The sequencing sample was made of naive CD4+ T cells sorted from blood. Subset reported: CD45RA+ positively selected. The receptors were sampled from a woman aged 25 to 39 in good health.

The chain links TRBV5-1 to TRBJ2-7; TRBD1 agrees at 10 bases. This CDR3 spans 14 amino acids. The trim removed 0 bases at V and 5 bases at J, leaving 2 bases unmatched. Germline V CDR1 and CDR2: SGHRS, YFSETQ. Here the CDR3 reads CASSLEGTGDEQYF. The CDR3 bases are TGCGCCAGCAGCTTGGAGGGGACAGGGGACGAGCAGTACTTC.

The CDR3 loop is CAWSRTGSYEQYF. In nucleotides, the CDR3 is TGTGCCTGGAGCCGGACAGGTTCCTACGAGCAGTACTTC. The chain couples TRBV30 to TRBJ2-7; 7 nucleotides line up with TRBD1. This CDR3 has 13 residues. From germline, CDR1 is GTSNPN and CDR2 SVGIG (reference sequence). J was trimmed by 1 base and V by 3 bases; bases with no gene match: 3.

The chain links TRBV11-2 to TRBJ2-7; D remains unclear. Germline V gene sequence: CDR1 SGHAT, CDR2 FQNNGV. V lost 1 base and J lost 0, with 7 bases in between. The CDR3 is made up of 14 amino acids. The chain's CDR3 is CASSLGQASYEQYF. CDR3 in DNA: TGTGCCAGCAGCTTAGGTCAGGCCTCCTACGAGCAGTACTTC.

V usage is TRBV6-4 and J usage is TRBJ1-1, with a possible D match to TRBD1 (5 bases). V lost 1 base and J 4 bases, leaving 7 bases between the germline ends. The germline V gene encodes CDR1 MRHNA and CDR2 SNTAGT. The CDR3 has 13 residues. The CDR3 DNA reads TGTGCCAGCAGTGACTACCAGGGCACTGAAGCTTTCTTT. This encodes CASSDYQGTEAFF.

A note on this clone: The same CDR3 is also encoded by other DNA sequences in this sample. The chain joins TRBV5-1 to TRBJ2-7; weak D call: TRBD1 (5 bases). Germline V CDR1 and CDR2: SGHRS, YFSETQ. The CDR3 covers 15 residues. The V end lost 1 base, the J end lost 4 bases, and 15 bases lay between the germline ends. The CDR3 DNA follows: TGCGCCAGCAGCTTGACAACAGGACCCACTTACGAGCAGTACTTC. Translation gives CASSLTTGPTYEQYF.